The 23 T cell receptor beta chains reported below all come from one sample, sequenced in a study of blood T cell repertoires in COVID-19. Using immunoSEQ multiplex PCR, the repertoire was profiled, and TCRdb retains in-frame clones only, with some absent. The sample yields approximately 240,000 clones, about 88% seen once. The sequencing input was peripheral blood. The receptors were sampled from a woman aged 40 to 50 who had recovered from COVID-19.

The CDR3 is CASGLEGTSGNSEQYF. The CDR3 DNA reads TGTGCTAGTGGTTTGGAGGGGACTAGCGGGAATAGCGAGCAGTACTTC. The rearrangement uses TRBV12-5 and TRBJ2-7; 13 bases are a match to TRBD2. CDR3 length equals 16 residues. CDR1 is LGHNT and CDR2 is FRNRAP in the germline V gene. The V and J ends lost 1 base and 6 bases, in that order; junction bases with no gene match: 6.

The chain has TRBV5-6 and TRBJ1-6, with 8 positions matching TRBD1. The germline gives CDR1 SGHDT, CDR2 YYEEEE. J gave up 6 bases and V 3 bases, and 8 bases lay outside the gene matches. The CDR3 is 16 amino acids. The CDR3, as DNA: TGTGCCAGCAGCTCCAACAGGGGGGTTATTAATTCACCCCTCCACTTT. Encoded protein: CASSSNRGVINSPLHF.

V gene TRBV7-3 combines with J gene TRBJ2-3, with TRBD2 matching over 10 bases. Germline V lookup: CDR1 SGHTA, CDR2 FQGTGA. The CDR3 contains 16 residues. V was clipped by 4 bases and J by 3 bases; unmatched bases: 7. The CDR3 region is CASSSSSGRLTDTQYF. The CDR3 region has the DNA TGTGCCAGCAGCTCCAGTAGCGGGAGGCTAACAGATACGCAGTATTTT.

This clone has just one count. The chain recombines TRBV19 with TRBJ2-2; D is unclear. Germline CDR1 LNHDA, CDR2 SQIVND (reference sequence). V lost 3 bases, J lost 1 base, and 9 bases lay in between. The CDR3 consists of 15 residues. The CDR3 region has the DNA TGTGCCAGTAGTATGCGACACCTGAACACCGGGGAGCTGTTTTTT. Translating it yields CASSMRHLNTGELFF. The full variable domain, completed using reference TRBV19 and TRBJ2-2, is DGGITQSPKYLFRKEGQNVTLSCEQNLNHDAMYWYRQDPGQGLRLIYYSQIVNDFQKGDIAEGYSVSREKKESFPLTVTSAQKNPTAFYLCASSMRHLNTGELFFGEGSRLTVL.

The chain couples TRBV28 to TRBJ1-2, with unresolved D. The V gene lost 6 bases and the J gene lost 4 bases, with 21 bases spanning the gap. The V gene's germline CDR1 is MDHEN and CDR2 SYDVKM. The CDR3 sequence is 16 residues long. The chain's CDR3 is CASREGRFSGGYGYTF. CDR3 in DNA: TGTGCCAGCAGAGAGGGCCGATTCTCCGGAGGCTATGGCTACACCTTC.

This clone has just a few counts. The chain couples TRBV2 to TRBJ1-1; TRBD1 is a possible D gene (5 bases). The ends were cut back, 3 bases at V and 0 bases at J, with 11 bases in the middle. CDR1 SNHLY and CDR2 FYNNEI come from the germline V gene. This CDR3 has 15 amino acids. In DNA form, the CDR3 reads TGTGCCAGCAGTGATGATCAGGGATTGAACACTGAAGCTTTCTTT. Amino acids: CASSDDQGLNTEAFF. Complete variable domain (other parts from reference TRBV2 and TRBJ1-1): EPEVTQTPSHQVTQMGQEVILRCVPISNHLYFYWYRQILGQKVEFLVSFYNNEISEKSEIFDDQFSVERPDGSNFTLKIRSTKLEDSAMYFCASSDDQGLNTEAFFGQGTRLTVV.

V gene TRBV9 combines with J gene TRBJ2-3, with TRBD1 matching 7 bases. Per germline, CDR1 SGDLS and CDR2 YYNGEE. V lost 3 bases, J lost 0 bases, and 7 bases stayed unmatched. The CDR3 runs to 16 residues. Here the CDR3 reads CASSDLTGISTDTQYF. The DNA of the CDR3 is TGTGCCAGCAGCGACCTGACAGGGATCAGCACAGATACGCAGTATTTT.

The rearrangement uses TRBV15 and TRBJ2-3, with D perhaps matching TRBD2 (5 bases). The ends were cut back, 2 bases at V and 2 bases at J, with 14 bases in the middle. CDR1 LNHNV and CDR2 YYDKDF come from the germline V gene (reference sequence). The CDR3 totals 16 residues. In DNA, the CDR3 is TGTGCCACCAGCAGATATACTAGGGTTGCCACAGATACGCAGTATTTT. It is translated as CATSRYTRVATDTQYF.

The V call is TRBV19, the J call TRBJ1-5; a weak D match, TRBD1 (6 bases). Trimming removed 5 bases from V and 6 bases from J, with 11 bases in between. This CDR3 has 13 residues. CDR1 and CDR2 (germline): LNHDA, SQIVND (reference sequence). The CDR3, as DNA: TGTGCCAGTAGTTTGACAGGAGGTCAGCCCCAGCATTTT. Amino acid sequence: CASSLTGGQPQHF.

The chain employs TRBV11-2 and TRBJ1-3, with a weak D call TRBD1 (6 bases). V was clipped by 8 bases and J by 0 bases, with 8 bases between them. CDR3 size: 13 residues. From germline, CDR1 is SGHAT and CDR2 FQNNGV. DNA of the CDR3: TGTGCCAGCCGGACAGCCTCTGGAAACACCATATATTTT. It translates to CASRTASGNTIYF.

The chain recombines TRBV9 with TRBJ2-3, with 7 bases lining up with TRBD1. Germline V gene sequence: CDR1 SGDLS, CDR2 YYNGEE. This CDR3 is 15 amino acids long. V lost 4 bases to trimming and J lost 5 bases; unmatched junction nucleotides: 10. The CDR3, as DNA: TGTGCCAGCAGCTTCCGACAGGGTGGTGGAGATACGCAGTATTTT. Translation: CASSFRQGGGDTQYF.

The chain is built from TRBV5-6 and TRBJ1-5; D is uncertain. Deletions cut 4 bases from V and 4 bases from J, with 6 bases between. The CDR3 contains 12 residues. Germline lookup yields CDR1 SGHDT and CDR2 YYEEEE. As DNA, the CDR3 is TGTGCCAGCAGCCGGTATAATCAGCCCCAGCATTTT. Its protein is CASSRYNQPQHF. Full variable domain (remainder filled in from reference TRBV5-6 and TRBJ1-5): DAGVTQSPTHLIKTRGQQVTLRCSPKSGHDTVSWYQQALGQGPQFIFQYYEEEERQRGNFPDRFSGHQFPNYSSELNVNALLLGDSALYLCASSRYNQPQHFGDGTRLSIL.

The V and J genes are TRBV2 and TRBJ1-1, with 9 nucleotides matching TRBD1. V lost 6 bases to trimming and J lost 3 bases; unmatched junction nucleotides: 8. The germline CDR1 and CDR2 sequences are SNHLY and FYNNEI. CDR3 length: 15 residues. DNA for the CDR3: TGTGCCAGCAGCGACAGGGGGATTAGGGACACTGAAGCTTTCTTT. Protein sequence: CASSDRGIRDTEAFF. The variable domain in full, with the rest retrieved from reference TRBV2 and TRBJ1-1, is EPEVTQTPSHQVTQMGQEVILRCVPISNHLYFYWYRQILGQKVEFLVSFYNNEISEKSEIFDDQFSVERPDGSNFTLKIRSTKLEDSAMYFCASSDRGIRDTEAFFGQGTRLTVV.

The rearrangement uses TRBV3-1 (or the pseudogene TRBV3-2) and TRBJ2-6; possibly TRBD2 for D (5 bases). The CDR3 runs to 17 residues. V shed 4 bases and J shed 3 bases, with 16 bases lying between them. Germline V CDR1 and CDR2: LGHDT, YNNKEL (reference sequence). CDR3: CASSRGPTRDGANVLTF. CDR3 in DNA: TGTGCCAGCAGCCGAGGGCCTACGAGAGATGGGGCCAACGTCCTGACTTTC.

This clone was observed a single time. The CDR3 loop reads CASSFRGQSSYNEQFF. In nucleotides, the CDR3 is TGTGCCAGCAGTTTTAGGGGGCAGAGCTCCTACAATGAGCAGTTCTTC. V usage is TRBV28 and J usage is TRBJ2-1; TRBD1 agrees at 7 bases. This CDR3 has 16 amino acids. Germline V gene data show CDR1 as MDHEN and CDR2 as SYDVKM. V shed 3 bases, J shed 0 bases, and the junction held 5 bases outside the gene matches.

This chain uses TRBV10-1 with TRBJ1-2; TRBD1 matches at 8 bases. In germline, CDR1 is WNHNN, CDR2 SYGVQD (reference sequence). This CDR3 has 14 amino acids. Unmatched junction bases numbered 11, after V lost 11 bases and J lost 3 bases. The CDR3: CAGPQGGDYYGYTF. The CDR3 DNA reads TGCGCCGGACCACAGGGGGGAGACTACTATGGCTACACCTTC.

The rearrangement joins TRBV4-3 to TRBJ2-3; 9 bases agree with TRBD1. The CDR3 runs to 17 residues. Germline V gene data show CDR1 as LGHNA and CDR2 as YSLEER. With V trimmed by 0 bases and J by 4 bases, 8 bases remained unmatched. CDR3 protein: CASSQDFDRGVSDTQYF. The DNA for the CDR3 is TGCGCCAGCAGCCAAGATTTCGACAGGGGGGTTTCAGATACGCAGTATTTT.

This rearrangement joins TRBV5-4 to TRBJ2-3, with no clear D. CDR3 length: 14 residues. Trimming shortened V by 3 bases and J by 2 bases, and 10 bases separated the two germline ends. Looked up from germline, CDR1 is SGHNT and CDR2 is YYREEE (reference sequence). As DNA, the CDR3 is TGTGCCAGCAGCTACTCTACCCCCACAGATACGCAGTATTTT. Translation gives CASSYSTPTDTQYF.

This chain links TRBV7-6 with TRBJ2-7; 11 bases agree with TRBD2. Germline V gene lookup returns CDR1 SGHVS and CDR2 FNYEAQ. CDR3 length: 15 amino acids. V lost 4 bases, J lost 4 bases, and 6 bases stayed unmatched. Here the CDR3 reads CASSYSASGGYEQYF. Written as DNA, the CDR3 is TGTGCCAGCAGCTACAGCGCTAGCGGGGGGTACGAGCAGTACTTC. Full variable domain (remainder filled in from reference TRBV7-6 and TRBJ2-7): GAGVSQSPRYKVTKRGQDVALRCDPISGHVSLYWYRQALGQGPEFLTYFNYEAQQDKSGLPNDRFSAERPEGSISTLTIQRTEQRDSAMYRCASSYSASGGYEQYFGPGTRLTVT.

The rearrangement links TRBV10-3 to TRBJ1-3; 7 bases map to TRBD1. Trimming took 3 bases from V and 0 from J; bases not matched to a gene: 5. Germline-derived CDR1 and CDR2 are ENHRY and SYGVKD. The CDR3 spans 16 residues. The DNA for the CDR3 is TGTGCCATCAGTGATAGGAGGGGGCCCTCTGGAAACACCATATATTTT. It codes for CAISDRRGPSGNTIYF.

The rearrangement joins TRBV19 to TRBJ1-5, with a weak D call TRBD1 (5 bases). The germline CDR1 and CDR2 sequences are LNHDA and SQIVND (reference sequence). CDR3 length equals 15 residues. V was clipped by 4 bases and J by 1 base, with 11 bases between them. The CDR3 region has the DNA TGTGCCAGTAGTACCCAGGGAATGAGCAATCAGCCCCAGCATTTT. As protein: CASSTQGMSNQPQHF.

The chain is built from TRBV4-1 and TRBJ2-7, with D maybe TRBD2 (6 bases). CDR1 and CDR2 from the germline V gene are MGHRA and YSYEKL. V dropped 2 bases and J dropped 2 bases, with 16 bases sitting between them. The CDR3 has 16 residues. CDR3 coding DNA: TGCGCCAGCAGCCAATACTTCTCGTGGGAGGCCTACGAGCAGTACTTC. This gives the protein CASSQYFSWEAYEQYF.

V usage is TRBV19 and J usage is TRBJ2-7, with 8 bases identical to TRBD1. V lost 5 bases, J lost 1 base, and 7 bases stayed unmatched. This CDR3 has 15 amino acids. Germline values: CDR1 LNHDA, CDR2 SQIVND (reference sequence). CDR3 sequence: CASSFSGGGSYEQYF. Here the CDR3 DNA reads TGTGCCAGTAGTTTTTCAGGGGGCGGATCCTACGAGCAGTACTTC.